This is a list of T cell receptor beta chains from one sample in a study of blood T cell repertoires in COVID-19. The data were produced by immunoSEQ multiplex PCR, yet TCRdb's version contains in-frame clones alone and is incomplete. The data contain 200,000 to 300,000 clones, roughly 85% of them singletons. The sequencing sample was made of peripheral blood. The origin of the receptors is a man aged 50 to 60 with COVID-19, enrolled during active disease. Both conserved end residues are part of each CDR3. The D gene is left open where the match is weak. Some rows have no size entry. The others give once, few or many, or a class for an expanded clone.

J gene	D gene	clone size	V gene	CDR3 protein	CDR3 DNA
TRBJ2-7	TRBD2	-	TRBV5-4	CASSLGPGWRGEGEQYF	TGTGCCAGCAGCTTGGGCCCGGGGTGGCGGGGGGAAGGCGAGCAGTACTTC
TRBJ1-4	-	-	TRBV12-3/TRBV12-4	CASSLSTNEKLFF	TGTGCCAGCAGCCTTTCAACTAATGAAAAACTGTTTTTT
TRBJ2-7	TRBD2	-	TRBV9	CASSVGASGSYEQYF	TGTGCCAGCAGCGTAGGGGCTAGCGGATCCTACGAGCAGTACTTC
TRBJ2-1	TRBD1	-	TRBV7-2	CASSRQGYEQFF	TGTGCCAGCAGCCGACAGGGATATGAGCAGTTCTTC
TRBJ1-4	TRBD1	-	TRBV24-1	CATSDGTGGPRSEKLFF	TGTGCCACCAGTGATGGGACAGGGGGACCAAGGAGTGAAAAACTGTTTTTT
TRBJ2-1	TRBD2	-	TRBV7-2	CASRGGLGFYNEQFF	TGTGCCAGCAGGGGGGGGTTGGGTTTCTACAATGAGCAGTTCTTC
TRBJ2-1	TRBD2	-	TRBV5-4	CASSAGLAGDNEQFF	TGTGCCAGCAGCGCGGGACTAGCGGGGGACAATGAGCAGTTCTTC
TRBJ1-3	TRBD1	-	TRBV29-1	CSADLQGTGNTIYF	TGCAGCGCCGACCTACAGGGGACTGGAAACACCATATATTTT
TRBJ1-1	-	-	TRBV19	CASSIDLSRAEAFF	TGTGCCAGTAGTATAGATCTAAGCAGGGCCGAAGCTTTCTTT
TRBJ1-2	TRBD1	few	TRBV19	CASGQATLNYGYTF	TGTGCCAGTGGACAGGCAACCCTTAACTATGGCTACACCTTC
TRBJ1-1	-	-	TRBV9	CASSVAGENTEAFF	TGTGCCAGCAGCGTAGCAGGGGAGAACACTGAAGCTTTCTTT
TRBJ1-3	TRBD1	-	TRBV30	CAWSRTGAGNTIYF	TGTGCCTGGAGCCGGACAGGGGCTGGAAACACCATATATTTT
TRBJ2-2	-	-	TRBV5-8	CASSQIQAANTGELFF	TGTGCCAGCAGCCAGATTCAGGCTGCGAACACCGGGGAGCTGTTTTTT
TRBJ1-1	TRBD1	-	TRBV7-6	CASSRQGDMNTEAFF	TGTGCCAGCAGCCGACAGGGAGATATGAACACTGAAGCTTTCTTT
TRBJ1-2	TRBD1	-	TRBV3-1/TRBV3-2	CASSQWDREDGYTF	TGTGCCAGCAGCCAATGGGACAGGGAGGATGGCTACACCTTC
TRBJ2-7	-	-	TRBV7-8	CASSERTSRYYEQYF	TGTGCCAGCAGCGAAAGGACTTCCCGATATTACGAGCAGTACTTC
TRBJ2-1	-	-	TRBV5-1	CASSLLWSSYNEQFF	TGCGCCAGCAGCCTCCTCTGGAGCTCCTACAATGAGCAGTTCTTC
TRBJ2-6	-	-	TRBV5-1	CASQSGANVLTF	TGCGCCAGCCAATCTGGGGCCAACGTCCTGACTTTC
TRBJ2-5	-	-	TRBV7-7	CASSISGAQETQYF	TGTGCTAGCAGCATCTCAGGGGCCCAAGAGACCCAGTACTTC
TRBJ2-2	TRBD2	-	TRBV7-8	CASRYKFLAGWNTGELFF	TGTGCCAGCAGATATAAATTTCTAGCGGGGTGGAACACCGGGGAGCTGTTTTTT
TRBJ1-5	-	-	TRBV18	CASSPLVGGQPQHF	TGTGCCAGCTCACCACTCGTCGGGGGTCAGCCCCAGCATTTT
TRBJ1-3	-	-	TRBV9	CASSLTGEGWGNTIYF	TGTGCCAGCAGCTTGACGGGGGAGGGTTGGGGAAACACCATATATTTT
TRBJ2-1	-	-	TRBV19	CASGSGTKSSYNEQFF	TGTGCCAGTGGAAGCGGGACAAAGAGCTCCTACAATGAGCAGTTCTTC
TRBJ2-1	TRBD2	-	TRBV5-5	CASSLATLGGTYNEQFF	TGTGCCAGCAGCTTGGCTACTCTGGGAGGGACCTACAATGAGCAGTTCTTC
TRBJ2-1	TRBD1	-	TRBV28	CASRSPGQGYNEQFF	TGTGCCAGCAGATCTCCGGGACAGGGGTACAATGAGCAGTTCTTC
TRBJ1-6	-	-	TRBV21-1	CASSQVVEGYSPLHF	TGTGCCAGCAGCCAAGTCGTTGAGGGCTATTCACCCCTCCACTTT
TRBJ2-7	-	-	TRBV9	CASSVEGWPLEQYF	TGTGCCAGCAGCGTAGAGGGGTGGCCCCTCGAGCAGTACTTC
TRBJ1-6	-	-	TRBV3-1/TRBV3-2	CASSQVGGRYNSPLHF	TGTGCCAGCAGCCAAGTGGGAGGGAGATATAATTCACCCCTCCACTTT
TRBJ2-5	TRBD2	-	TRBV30	CASTSGAETQYF	TGTGCCTCAACTAGCGGGGCGGAGACCCAGTACTTC
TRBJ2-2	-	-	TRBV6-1	CASSELGSLGGNTGELFF	TGTGCCAGCAGTGAACTTGGTAGCTTGGGGGGGAACACCGGGGAGCTGTTTTTT
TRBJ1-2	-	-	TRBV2	CASSEIQGGGYTF	TGTGCCAGCAGTGAAATCCAGGGAGGAGGCTACACCTTC
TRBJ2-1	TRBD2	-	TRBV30	CAWSGGGKWQFF	TGTGCCTGGAGTGGGGGGGGAAAATGGCAGTTCTTC
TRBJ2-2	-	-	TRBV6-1	CASSEYFPPGLWAAGNGELFF	TGTGCCAGCAGTGAATACTTTCCACCGGGACTTTGGGCCGCGGGTAACGGGGAGCTGTTTTTT
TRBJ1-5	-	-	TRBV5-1	CASSPGGLDSFSNQPQHF	TGCGCCAGCAGCCCCGGCGGCCTGGACAGCTTCAGCAATCAGCCCCAGCATTTT
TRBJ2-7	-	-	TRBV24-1	CATSDFAGVEQYF	TGTGCCACCAGTGATTTTGCAGGGGTCGAGCAGTACTTC
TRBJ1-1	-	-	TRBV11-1	CASSLQGTNTEAFF	TGTGCCAGCAGCTTACAGGGGACGAACACTGAAGCTTTCTTT
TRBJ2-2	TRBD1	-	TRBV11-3	CASSRTGTTGELFF	TGTGCCAGCAGCCGGACAGGGACCACCGGGGAGCTGTTTTTT
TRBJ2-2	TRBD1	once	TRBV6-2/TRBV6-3	CASSFPGTGGLGEYTGELFF	TGTGCCAGCAGTTTCCCCGGGACAGGGGGCCTAGGGGAGTACACCGGGGAGCTGTTTTTT
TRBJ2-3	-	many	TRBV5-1	CASSLASVIDTQYF	TGCGCCAGCAGCTTGGCTAGCGTGATAGATACGCAGTATTTT
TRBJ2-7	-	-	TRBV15	CATSYRDESEQYF	TGTGCCACCAGCTACAGGGACGAGAGCGAGCAGTACTTC
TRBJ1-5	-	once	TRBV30	CAWSFGGNQPQHF	TGTGCCTGGTCCTTCGGGGGCAATCAGCCCCAGCATTTT
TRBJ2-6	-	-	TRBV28	CASSLFGTDYSGANVLTF	TGTGCCAGCAGTTTATTCGGGACGGACTACTCTGGGGCCAACGTCCTGACTTTC